The present T cell receptor (beta chain) was sequenced within a study of memory CD4+ T cells and cytomegalovirus serostatus. Overall study: This sample comes from healthy Belgian adults, about nine CMV seropositive, about 25 seronegative. Study-wide points: Median bootstrapped AUC for CMV status was about 0.95 originally, approximately 0.91 US-trained. Each of fewer than 80 CMV-associated TCRbeta sequences occurred in one to five individuals.

The sort gate was single viable CD3+CD4+CD8-CD45RO+ cells for memory CD4+ T cells. Serum IgG to CMV pp150, pp28, p38 and p52 defined serostatus. CDR1 and CDR2 (germline): GTSNPN, SVGIG (reference sequence). This CDR3 is built from 16 residues. Losses at the gene ends were 2 bases for V and 2 bases for J; bases not matched to a gene: 8. Generated by immunoSEQ multiplex PCR, the TCRdb table keeps only in-frame clones and is missing some. Seen here are 80,000 or so clones, roughly 80% observed once, and the top ten hold approximately 2.4%. A note on this clone: Its antigen is unknown.

Sequenced sample: memory CD4+ T cells from blood. The V and J genes are TRBV30 and TRBJ2-1, with 8 nucleotides matching TRBD2. The receptor was isolated from an adult in good health and CMV-seropositive. CDR3 sequence reads: CAWSQKSGRTYNEQFF. The CDR3 DNA sequence: TGTGCCTGGAGTCAAAAGAGCGGGAGAACCTACAATGAGCAGTTCTTC.